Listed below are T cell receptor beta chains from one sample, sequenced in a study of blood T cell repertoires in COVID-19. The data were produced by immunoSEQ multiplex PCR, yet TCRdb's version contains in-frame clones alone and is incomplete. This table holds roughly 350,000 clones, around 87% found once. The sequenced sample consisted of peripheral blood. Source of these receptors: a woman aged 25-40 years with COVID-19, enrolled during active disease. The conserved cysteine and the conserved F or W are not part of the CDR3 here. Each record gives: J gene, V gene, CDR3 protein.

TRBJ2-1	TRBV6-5	ATMGTSAYNEQF
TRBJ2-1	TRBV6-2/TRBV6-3	ASSYSSVEQF
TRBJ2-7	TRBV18	ASSSSTYEQY
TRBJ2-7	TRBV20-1	SGDTRDEQY
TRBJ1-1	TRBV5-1	ASSLLGQGNTEAF
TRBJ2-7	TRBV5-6	ASSRTGGGPYEQY
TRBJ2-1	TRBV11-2	ASSLGVGGSYNEQF
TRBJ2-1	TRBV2	ASSGITGTRTYNEQF
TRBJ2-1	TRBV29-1	SVAAGGSYEQF
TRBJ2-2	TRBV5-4	ASSQLGAGELF
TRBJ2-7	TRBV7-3	ASSLMTGSEQY
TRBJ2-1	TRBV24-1	ATSDLGLAANEQF
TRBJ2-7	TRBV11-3	ASSLETRRGLAGRAWSYEQY
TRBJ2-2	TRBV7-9	ASSFPGTPNTGELF
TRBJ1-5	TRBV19	ASSIRGGFSNQPQH
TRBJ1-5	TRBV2	ASSEGQGGFRPQH
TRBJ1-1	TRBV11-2	ASSLDHRVTEAF
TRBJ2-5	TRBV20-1	SRRGGETQY
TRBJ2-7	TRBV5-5	ASSSGLAGEYEQY
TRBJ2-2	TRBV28	ASGSAGEKAGELF
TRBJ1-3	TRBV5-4	ASSRTGYSGNTIY
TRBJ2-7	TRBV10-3	AINTGTSGGGRTWEQY
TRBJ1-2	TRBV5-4	ASSSRRNYGYT
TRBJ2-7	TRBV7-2	ASSKPGQGSYEQY
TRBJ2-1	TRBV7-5	ARSFRGSYNEQF
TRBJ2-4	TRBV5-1	ASSFTGVQNIQY
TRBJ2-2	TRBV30	AWSDRGWGGELF